The 15 T cell receptor beta chains in this list originate from one sample, sequenced in a study of blood T cell repertoires in COVID-19. Using immunoSEQ multiplex PCR, the repertoire was profiled, and TCRdb retains in-frame clones only, with some absent. The sample carries under 150,000 clones, roughly nine tenths recorded once. Source material: peripheral blood. The receptors were gathered from a man aged 55 to 70 with COVID-19, enrolled during active disease.

This clone was recorded a few times. This rearrangement joins TRBV30 to TRBJ2-7, with 7 bases fitting TRBD2. CDR1 GTSNPN and CDR2 SVGIG come from the germline V gene (reference sequence). V dropped 2 bases and J dropped 6; count of bases not matched to a gene: 10. The CDR3 contains 14 residues. The CDR3 loop reads CAWSPRGTGGEQYF. CDR3 coding DNA: TGTGCCTGGAGTCCTCGGGGGACGGGAGGCGAGCAGTACTTC.

The table lists this clone with a few counts. This rearrangement joins TRBV27 to TRBJ2-6, with D possibly being TRBD2 (5 bases). The CDR3 is 15 residues long. V lost 8 bases to trimming and J lost 3 bases, with 14 bases between them. The V gene's germline CDR1 is MNHEY and CDR2 SMNVEV (reference sequence). The CDR3 spells CASSHGGSGANVLTF. The CDR3 DNA is TGTGCCAGCTCCCATGGAGGTAGTGGGGCCAACGTCCTGACTTTC.

About this clone: Within the sample, other DNA sequences also encode this same CDR3. This chain links TRBV2 with TRBJ1-1, with D possibly being TRBD1 (5 bases). Trimming shortened V by 2 bases and J by 4 bases, and 8 bases separated the two germline ends. CDR1 SNHLY and CDR2 FYNNEI come from the germline V gene. CDR3 length: 13 amino acids. CDR3 amino acids: CASSELGGTEAFF. The DNA of the CDR3 is TGTGCCAGCAGTGAATTGGGGGGCACTGAAGCTTTCTTT.

The chain is built from TRBV5-1 and TRBJ2-1; D not resolved. Germline V lookup: CDR1 SGHRS, CDR2 YFSETQ. Trimming took 7 bases from V and 0 from J, leaving 11 bases between them. This CDR3 is 14 amino acids long. The CDR3 DNA follows: TGCGCCAGCCGCGCGGCGGCCTCCTACAATGAGCAGTTCTTC. This gives the protein CASRAAASYNEQFF.

This clone came up a few times. This sequence joins TRBV12-3 or TRBV12-4 and TRBJ2-3; 7 positions agree with TRBD1. This CDR3 has 12 amino acids. The V gene end was trimmed by 7 bases and the J gene end by 8 bases; junction bases not matched to a gene: 6. The CDR3 reads CASTHEGATQYF. The CDR3 nucleotides read TGTGCCAGCACTCATGAGGGGGCTACGCAGTATTTT.

The chain is built from TRBV5-4 and TRBJ2-1; TRBD2 agrees at 7 bases. CDR3 length: 15 amino acids. CDR1 SGHNT and CDR2 YYREEE come from the germline V gene (reference sequence). V dropped 0 bases and J dropped 3; count of bases not matched to a gene: 3. CDR3 residues: CASSLGGSIYNEQFF. The DNA of the CDR3 is TGTGCCAGCAGCTTGGGCGGGAGTATCTACAATGAGCAGTTCTTC. Drawing the rest from reference TRBV5-4 and TRBJ2-1, the complete variable domain is ETGVTQSPTHLIKTRGQQVTLRCSSQSGHNTVSWYQQALGQGPQFIFQYYREEENGRGNFPPRFSGLQFPNYSSELNVNALELDDSALYLCASSLGGSIYNEQFFGPGTRLTVL.

CDR3 nucleotides: TGTGCCAGCAGCTTAGGAGGGGGGGGAAATTCACCCCTCCACTTT. The encoded protein is CASSLGGGGNSPLHF. The chain has TRBV7-9 and TRBJ1-6, with D possibly matching TRBD1 (6 bases). Trimming took 1 base from V and 7 from J, leaving 11 bases between them. Germline V gives CDR1 SEHNR, CDR2 FQNEAQ (reference sequence). This CDR3 spans 15 amino acids.

The chain combines TRBV30 with TRBJ2-7; the match to TRBD1 covers 8 bases. The length of the CDR3 is 13 residues. The trim removed 4 bases at V and 4 bases at J, leaving 6 bases unmatched. Germline V gene sequence: CDR1 GTSNPN, CDR2 SVGIG (reference sequence). The CDR3, as DNA: TGTGCCTGGATTGGACAGGGCTATTACGAGCAGTACTTC. Amino acids: CAWIGQGYYEQYF.

The chain has TRBV14 and TRBJ1-1; D unresolved. The V end was cut by 2 bases, the J end by 3 bases, with 13 bases between. Per the germline V gene, CDR1 is SGHDN and CDR2 is FVKESK. This CDR3 is 15 amino acids long. The CDR3: CASSQWEIWDTEAFF. Written as DNA, the CDR3 is TGTGCCAGCAGCCAATGGGAGATATGGGACACTGAAGCTTTCTTT.

The genes are TRBV6-2 or TRBV6-3 and TRBJ2-5, with 7 bases that match TRBD1. Losses at the gene ends were 2 bases for V and 4 bases for J; bases not matched to a gene: 10. This CDR3 spans 16 amino acids. The V gene's germline CDR1 is MNHEY and CDR2 SVGEGT. For the CDR3, the DNA is TGTGCCAGCAGTTACGGACGACAGGGCGGCCGAGAGACCCAGTACTTC. This codes for CASSYGRQGGRETQYF.

CDR3 protein: CASSLGGTVPSSYNEQFF. Here the CDR3 DNA reads TGTGCCAGCAGCTTAGGTGGTACGGTCCCTAGCTCCTACAATGAGCAGTTCTTC. V usage is TRBV7-6 and J usage is TRBJ2-1; D not resolved. Germline loops: CDR1 SGHVS, CDR2 FNYEAQ. V lost 1 base and J lost 0, with 16 bases in between. The CDR3 totals 18 residues.

This clone has a single count. The V gene is TRBV30, the J gene TRBJ1-2; D possibly corresponds to TRBD1 (5 bases). V was trimmed by 7 bases and J by 6 bases, leaving 12 bases between them. From germline, CDR1 is GTSNPN and CDR2 SVGIG (reference sequence). The CDR3 sequence is 11 residues long. CDR3 nucleotides: TGTGCCTCCCAGGGTATGGATGGCTACACCTTC. It codes for CASQGMDGYTF.

This rearrangement joins TRBV27 to TRBJ2-7, with TRBD1 matching 9 bases. Germline loops: CDR1 MNHEY, CDR2 SMNVEV (reference sequence). Trimming removed 0 bases from V and 4 bases from J; junction bases left unmatched: 13. The CDR3 extends over 18 amino acids. This CDR3 is CASSLSASRDRVEYEQYF. The CDR3 nucleotides read TGTGCCAGCAGTTTATCTGCATCCCGGGACAGGGTAGAATACGAGCAGTACTTC.

This rearrangement joins TRBV7-2 to TRBJ1-5; D is undetermined. Trimming took 3 bases from V and 0 from J, leaving 9 bases between them. In germline, CDR1 is SGHTA, CDR2 FQGNSA. The CDR3 consists of 15 residues. CDR3 coding DNA: TGTGCCAGCAGCTTCAGACACGGTAGCAATCAGCCCCAGCATTTT. This encodes CASSFRHGSNQPQHF.

The V gene is TRBV4-1, the J gene TRBJ2-7; 10 nucleotides match TRBD1. Germline V gene lookup returns CDR1 MGHRA and CDR2 YSYEKL. The CDR3 spans 15 residues. V lost 4 bases to trimming and J lost 6 bases; unmatched junction nucleotides: 9. The CDR3 reads CASSRPGTGVSEQYF. The CDR3 nucleotides read TGCGCCAGCAGCCGTCCCGGGACAGGGGTTTCCGAGCAGTACTTC.